A selection of T cell receptor beta chains follows, all from one sample in a study of cytomegalovirus exposure and HLA in healthy donors. Assay used: immunoSEQ multiplex PCR; TCRdb lists only in-frame clones, some missing. The sample has about 130,000 clones, approximately 80% seen once. Sequenced: PBMCs. These receptors all come from a male donor in good health and CMV-seropositive. The CDR3 runs from the conserved cysteine through the conserved F or W. D genes are given only for firm matches. Expanded clones are given a class, and other clones once, few, many or no size at all.

TRBV6-6	.	.	TRBJ1-1	CASSPAGLNTEAFF	TGTGCCAGCAGTCCTGCAGGGCTGAACACTGAAGCTTTCTTT
TRBV23-1	.	TRBD1	TRBJ1-4	CASSQPMTGGHATNEKLFF	TGCGCCAGCAGTCAACCGATGACAGGGGGCCACGCAACTAATGAAAAACTGTTTTTT
TRBV4-1	few	TRBD1	TRBJ2-1	CASSQAGQGGNEQFF	TGCGCCAGCAGCCAAGCAGGACAGGGGGGGAATGAGCAGTTCTTC
TRBV4-2	.	TRBD2	TRBJ2-3	CASSQDRDSGSPDTQYF	TGTGCCAGCAGCCAAGATCGGGATAGCGGGAGCCCCGATACGCAGTATTTT
TRBV11-2	.	.	TRBJ1-3	CASSLGPAGGGNTIYF	TGTGCCAGCAGCTTAGGACCGGCCGGGGGGGGAAACACCATATATTTT
TRBV28	.	.	TRBJ2-7	CASRESPSEQYF	TGTGCCAGCCGGGAATCACCCTCCGAGCAGTACTTC
TRBV5-6	.	.	TRBJ2-7	CASSWRTEQYF	TGTGCCAGCAGCTGGCGGACTGAGCAGTACTTC
TRBV2	few	.	TRBJ2-4	CASSPRGVWDSSKNIQYF	TGTGCCAGCAGCCCAAGGGGTGTGTGGGACTCGAGCAAAAACATTCAGTACTTC
TRBV27	.	TRBD2	TRBJ2-3	CASSFQGLAGPTDTQYF	TGTGCCAGCAGTTTCCAAGGACTAGCGGGACCCACAGATACGCAGTATTTT
TRBV19	.	TRBD1	TRBJ2-2	CASSTGTGITGELFF	TGTGCCAGTAGTACCGGGACAGGGATCACCGGGGAGCTGTTTTTT
TRBV6-5	.	TRBD1	TRBJ1-6	CASTFGQANSPLHF	TGTGCCAGCACCTTCGGACAGGCCAATTCACCCCTCCACTTT
TRBV27	.	.	TRBJ1-2	CASSSRRDSNYGYTF	TGTGCCAGCAGTTCCCGCAGGGACTCTAACTATGGCTACACCTTC
TRBV6-5	.	.	TRBJ2-1	CASSYSTHNEQFF	TGTGCCAGCAGTTACTCGACTCACAATGAGCAGTTCTTC
TRBV7-3	.	TRBD2	TRBJ2-3	CASSPSGRAGTDTQYF	TGTGCCAGCAGCCCTAGCGGGAGGGCCGGCACAGATACGCAGTATTTT
TRBV28	.	TRBD2	TRBJ2-7	CASSFSGVYEQYF	TGTGCCAGCAGTTTTAGCGGGGTTTACGAGCAGTACTTC
TRBV27	.	.	TRBJ2-3	CASSLRRVEDTQYF	TGTGCCAGCAGTTTAAGGCGGGTGGAAGATACGCAGTATTTT
TRBV18	.	.	TRBJ2-1	CASSPPIADEQFF	TGTGCCAGCTCACCACCGATAGCTGATGAGCAGTTCTTC
TRBV5-4	medium-sized	TRBD1	TRBJ2-5	CASSLGGQGIQETQYF	TGTGCCAGCAGCTTGGGGGGACAGGGAATCCAAGAGACCCAGTACTTC
TRBV29-1	few	.	TRBJ2-5	CSVDREETQYF	TGCAGCGTTGACAGGGAAGAGACCCAGTACTTC
TRBV7-2	.	TRBD2	TRBJ2-5	CASSLGTSGRMAQYF	TGTGCCAGCAGCTTAGGGACTAGCGGGAGAATGGCCCAGTACTTC
TRBV4-3	.	TRBD2	TRBJ2-1	CASSPGAGRSHEQFF	TGCGCCAGCAGCCCGGGAGCGGGAAGGAGTCATGAGCAGTTCTTC
TRBV4-3	.	.	TRBJ2-6	CASSQMASGANVLTF	TGCGCCAGCAGCCAAATGGCATCTGGGGCCAACGTCCTGACTTTC
TRBV19	.	.	TRBJ2-7	CASSNQGRNEQYF	TGTGCCAGTAGTAACCAGGGGCGTAACGAGCAGTACTTC
TRBV29-1	.	TRBD1	TRBJ1-1	CSVPKWDRGPTEAFF	TGCAGCGTACCCAAATGGGACAGGGGGCCCACTGAAGCTTTCTTT
TRBV13	.	.	TRBJ2-3	CASSLSESSTDTQYF	TGTGCCAGCAGCTTAAGTGAGTCAAGCACAGATACGCAGTATTTT
TRBV6-5	.	.	TRBJ2-7	CASSSHSFLYEQYF	TGTGCCAGCAGCTCTCACTCGTTCCTCTACGAGCAGTACTTC
TRBV7-2	few	TRBD2	TRBJ2-4	CASSSGLVRNIQYF	TGTGCCAGCAGTTCCGGACTAGTTCGGAACATTCAGTACTTC
TRBV7-2	.	TRBD1	TRBJ2-7	CASSFRQGVYEQYF	TGTGCCAGCAGCTTTAGACAGGGGGTCTACGAGCAGTACTTC
TRBV9	.	.	TRBJ2-5	CASSWDFQETQYF	TGTGCCAGCAGCTGGGACTTCCAAGAGACCCAGTACTTC
TRBV4-1	once	.	TRBJ2-7	CASSHVGGYEQYF	TGCGCCAGCAGCCATGTAGGGGGCTACGAGCAGTACTTC
TRBV5-4	.	TRBD2	TRBJ2-1	CASSFGLVANEQFF	TGTGCCAGCAGCTTTGGACTAGTTGCCAATGAGCAGTTCTTC
TRBV30	.	.	TRBJ2-3	CAWGSGVTDTQYF	TGTGCCTGGGGGTCGGGGGTCACAGATACGCAGTATTTT
TRBV7-8	few	TRBD1	TRBJ1-3	CASSSGTGGSSGNTIYF	TGTGCCAGCAGCTCAGGGACAGGGGGCAGCTCTGGAAACACCATATATTTT
TRBV6-5	.	.	TRBJ1-2	CASGPAQGRGYTF	TGTGCCAGCGGTCCAGCGCAGGGGAGAGGCTACACCTTC
TRBV6-6	.	TRBD2	TRBJ2-7	CASSYARRGGDYEQYF	TGTGCCAGCAGTTACGCGAGACGGGGGGGAGACTACGAGCAGTACTTC
TRBV11-3	.	TRBD2	TRBJ2-3	CASSLLAGGATDTQYF	TGTGCCAGCAGCCTACTAGCGGGAGGAGCTACAGATACGCAGTATTTT
TRBV19	.	TRBD1	TRBJ1-5	CASSIVRRQGGNQPQHF	TGTGCCAGTAGTATCGTGAGGCGACAGGGAGGCAATCAGCCCCAGCATTTT
TRBV11-2	.	.	TRBJ2-7	CASSHTEPQYEQYF	TGTGCCAGCAGCCACACAGAGCCCCAGTACGAGCAGTACTTC
TRBV11-1	.	.	TRBJ2-2	CASSSMAGMNGELFF	TGTGCCAGCAGCTCGATGGCGGGAATGAACGGGGAGCTGTTTTTT
TRBV6-5	once	TRBD1	TRBJ2-3	CASSYSGTGGSDTQYF	TGTGCCAGCAGTTACTCTGGGACAGGGGGATCAGATACGCAGTATTTT
TRBV9	.	.	TRBJ2-7	CASSGTGPYEQYF	TGTGCCAGCAGCGGTACAGGGCCCTACGAGCAGTACTTC
TRBV28	.	.	TRBJ1-2	CASSLFIDGYTF	TGTGCCAGCAGTTTATTCATAGATGGCTACACCTTC
TRBV6-5	.	.	TRBJ1-1	CASSSGGAGEAFF	TGTGCCAGCAGTAGCGGGGGGGCCGGTGAAGCTTTCTTT
TRBV27	.	.	TRBJ2-7	CASSFEGPTLYEQYF	TGTGCCAGCAGTTTTGAGGGTCCAACCCTCTACGAGCAGTACTTC
TRBV14	.	.	TRBJ1-6	CASSQDGGQWDSPLHF	TGTGCCAGCAGCCAAGACGGGGGGCAATGGGATTCACCCCTCCACTTT